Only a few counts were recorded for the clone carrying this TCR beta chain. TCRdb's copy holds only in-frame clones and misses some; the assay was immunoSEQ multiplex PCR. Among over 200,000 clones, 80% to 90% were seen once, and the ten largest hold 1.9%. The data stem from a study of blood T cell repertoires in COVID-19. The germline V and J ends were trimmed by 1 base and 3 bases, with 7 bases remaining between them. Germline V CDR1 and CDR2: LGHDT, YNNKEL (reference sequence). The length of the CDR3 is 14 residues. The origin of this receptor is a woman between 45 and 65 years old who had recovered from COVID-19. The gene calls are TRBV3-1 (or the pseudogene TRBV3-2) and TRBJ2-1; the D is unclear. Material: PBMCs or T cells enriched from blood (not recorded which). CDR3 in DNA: TGTGCCAGCAGCCAAGGGCTCTTCTACAATGAGCAGTTCTTC. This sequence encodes CASSQGLFYNEQFF.